The 16 T cell receptor beta chains below all came from one sample that was sequenced in a study of OX40 agonist ivuxolimab in advanced cancers. Library generation was performed with the immunoSEQ multiplex PCR assay. Not all clones reach the TCRdb copy of this immuneACCESS table, which keeps in-frame sequences only. Checked studies attribute under half of the gap to unresolved V genes and leave the rest unexplained. The sample table records 95,000 or so clones; around 92% of these occur just once. Of the sample, 0.5% to 0.65% is held by the ten largest clones. The sequenced sample was CD4+ or CD8+ T cells sorted from blood, obtained in a trial of the OX40 agonist ivuxolimab. These receptor sequences come from an adult with an advanced solid tumor such as melanoma, head and neck, liver or kidney cancer.

V usage is TRBV5-6 and J usage is TRBJ2-5; maybe TRBD1 (5 bases). Per the germline V gene, CDR1 is SGHDT and CDR2 is YYEEEE. Trimming took off 2 bases at V and 5 bases at J, with 16 bases between the two ends. This CDR3 has 15 amino acids. CDR3 protein: CASSLGPTGWETQYF. CDR3 DNA: TGTGCCAGCAGCTTAGGACCAACAGGTTGGGAGACCCAGTACTTC. Based on the CDR3 plus reference TRBV5-6 and TRBJ2-5, the full variable domain is DAGVTQSPTHLIKTRGQQVTLRCSPKSGHDTVSWYQQALGQGPQFIFQYYEEEERQRGNFPDRFSGHQFPNYSSELNVNALLLGDSALYLCASSLGPTGWETQYFGPGTRLLVL.

The chain joins TRBV10-3 to TRBJ2-5; no reliable D call. The CDR3 length is 13 residues. Germline V gene data show CDR1 as ENHRY and CDR2 as SYGVKD. Trimming shortened V by 1 base and J by 0 bases, and 3 bases separated the two germline ends. CDR3 sequence reads: CAISELYQETQYF. The CDR3 bases are TGTGCCATCAGTGAGTTATACCAAGAGACCCAGTACTTC.

The chain has TRBV7-3 and TRBJ2-3, with D maybe TRBD2 (6 bases). The CDR3 runs to 14 residues. CDR1 SGHTA and CDR2 FQGTGA come from the germline V gene. Trimming pared 3 bases from V and 2 bases from J, leaving 9 bases between. The CDR3 DNA is TGTGCCAGCAGCTTGGCGGGGAACACAGATACGCAGTATTTT. It yields the protein CASSLAGNTDTQYF.

This sequence joins TRBV14 and TRBJ2-5; a possible D gene is TRBD2 (6 bases). Trimming left V 1 base short and J 1 base short, with 13 bases between. CDR1 is SGHDN, CDR2 FVKESK, per germline. CDR3 size: 16 residues. This chain's CDR3 is CASSQAIPGAQETQYF. In DNA form, the CDR3 reads TGTGCCAGCAGCCAAGCTATCCCGGGAGCCCAAGAGACCCAGTACTTC.

This chain uses TRBV11-3 with TRBJ2-2; no clear D. The CDR3 spans 14 residues. V lost 4 bases to trimming and J lost 2 bases, with 8 bases between them. Germline CDR1 SGHNT, CDR2 YENEEA. The CDR3 nucleotides read TGTGCCAGCAGCTCGACTTTTAACACCGGGGAGCTGTTTTTT. Protein: CASSSTFNTGELFF.

This clone was detected only a few times. V gene TRBV2 combines with J gene TRBJ1-6, with 9 bases lining up with TRBD1. V lost 5 bases, J lost 8 bases, and 1 base stayed unmatched. Germline V gene lookup returns CDR1 SNHLY and CDR2 FYNNEI. This CDR3 region has 13 residues. The chain's CDR3 is CASSRTGDSPLHF. For the CDR3, the DNA is TGTGCCAGCAGTAGGACAGGGGATTCACCCCTCCACTTT.

V usage is TRBV18 and J usage is TRBJ2-5, with 7 bases that match TRBD2. Trimming removed 2 bases from V and 1 base from J; junction bases left unmatched: 7. Germline CDR1 is KGHSH and CDR2 is LQKENI. There are 16 residues in the CDR3. DNA for the CDR3: TGTGCCAGCTCACCAAGTTCAGCGGGGATCCAAGAGACCCAGTACTTC. This encodes CASSPSSAGIQETQYF.

The chain employs TRBV6-5 and TRBJ1-4, with D perhaps TRBD1 (5 bases). The CDR3 runs to 16 residues. The V end lost 0 bases, the J end lost 4 bases, and 12 bases lay between the germline ends. Germline CDR1 MNHEY, CDR2 SVGAGI. The DNA for the CDR3 is TGTGCCAGCAGTTACTCCGGTGGGGGTGGTAATGAAAAACTGTTTTTT. As protein: CASSYSGGGGNEKLFF.

As regards this clone: Other DNA sequences in the sample encode the same CDR3. The J gene is TRBJ1-4, the V gene TRBV11-2; D call uncertain. Per the germline V gene, CDR1 is SGHAT and CDR2 is FQNNGV. Trimming stripped 1 base from V and 8 bases from J, with 8 bases between. The CDR3 length is 13 residues. The CDR3 nucleotides read TGTGCCAGCAGCTTAGGACAAGGGGAAAAACTGTTTTTT. Translating it yields CASSLGQGEKLFF.

The genes are TRBV2 and TRBJ2-7; D gene uncertain. Trimming took 0 bases from V and 7 from J, leaving 16 bases between them. The length of the CDR3 is 15 residues. Per the germline V gene, CDR1 is SNHLY and CDR2 is FYNNEI. The CDR3 DNA sequence: TGTGCCAGCAGTGAAGCGAGTCAGAAAGGTGGGGAGCAGTACTTC. It yields the protein CASSEASQKGGEQYF.

V and J are TRBV6-1 and TRBJ1-4; TRBD1 agrees at 8 bases. V shed 5 bases and J 5 bases; nucleotides not matched to a gene: 7. The CDR3 covers 15 residues. The germline gives CDR1 MNHNS, CDR2 SASEGT. The CDR3 here is CASSNGDRLNEKLFF. CDR3 DNA: TGTGCCAGCAGTAACGGGGACAGGTTGAATGAAAAACTGTTTTTT.

CDR3 DNA: TGTGCCTGGAGTGGGGGGCTAGCTGGTGAGCAGTTCTTC. Translated: CAWSGGLAGEQFF. The chain combines TRBV30 with TRBJ2-1, with D tentatively TRBD1 (6 bases). Germline assignment: CDR1 GTSNPN and CDR2 SVGIG (reference sequence). With 1 base removed from V and 9 bases from J, the gap between germline ends came to 13 bases. The CDR3 has 13 residues.

V is TRBV11-2 and J is TRBJ2-7; D perhaps matches TRBD2 (6 bases). V was pared by 9 bases and J by 1 base, with 19 bases between. From germline, CDR1 is SGHAT and CDR2 FQNNGV. This CDR3 has 15 residues. CDR3 nucleotide sequence: TGTGCCAGTACTCCGGGACTCACTCTTTCCTACGAGCAGTACTTC. Its protein product is CASTPGLTLSYEQYF.

The rearrangement links TRBV19 to TRBJ1-1; D remains ambiguous. The V and J ends lost 3 bases and 2 bases respectively, with 7 bases between them. Germline CDR1 is LNHDA and CDR2 is SQIVND (reference sequence). The CDR3 runs to 13 residues. This chain's CDR3 is CASSMGFNTEAFF. Here the CDR3 DNA reads TGTGCCAGTAGTATGGGATTCAACACTGAAGCTTTCTTT.

The chain employs TRBV4-1 and TRBJ1-2; D remains unclear. Germline-derived CDR1 and CDR2 are MGHRA and YSYEKL. This CDR3 has 16 residues. With 1 base removed from V and 1 base from J, the gap between germline ends came to 13 bases. The CDR3 region has the DNA TGCGCCAGCAGCCAAGTAATAGAAACCCTTAACTATGGCTACACCTTC. It specifies CASSQVIETLNYGYTF.

V is TRBV7-2 and J is TRBJ1-1; no clear D. The CDR3 is 14 amino acids. Germline CDR1 and CDR2: SGHTA and FQGNSA. Trimming removed 2 bases from V and 5 bases from J, with 12 bases in between. CDR3 DNA sequence: TGTGCCAGCAGCTTACTTACCGCTACAACTGAAGCTTTCTTT. It codes for CASSLLTATTEAFF.